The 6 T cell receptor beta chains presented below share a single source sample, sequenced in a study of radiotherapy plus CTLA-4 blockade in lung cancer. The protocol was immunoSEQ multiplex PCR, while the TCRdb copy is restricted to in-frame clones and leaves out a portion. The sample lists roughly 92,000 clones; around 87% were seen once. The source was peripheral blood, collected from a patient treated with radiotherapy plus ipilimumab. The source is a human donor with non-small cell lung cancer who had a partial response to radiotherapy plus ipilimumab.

The CDR3, as DNA: TGTGCCAGCAGTGACGGGGACTCCAATGAGCAGTTCTTC. Translated, it gives CASSDGDSNEQFF. The rearrangement links TRBV6-4 to TRBJ2-1; D may be TRBD2 (6 bases). In germline, CDR1 is MRHNA, CDR2 SNTAGT. The CDR3 spans 13 residues. V lost 2 bases to trimming and J lost 6 bases, with 8 bases between them.

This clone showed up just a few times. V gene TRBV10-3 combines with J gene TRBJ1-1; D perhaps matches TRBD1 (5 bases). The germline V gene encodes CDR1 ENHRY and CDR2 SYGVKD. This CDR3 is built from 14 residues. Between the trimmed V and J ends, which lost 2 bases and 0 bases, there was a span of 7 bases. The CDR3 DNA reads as TGTGCCATCAGTGAGGGAGGGGTGAACACTGAAGCTTTCTTT. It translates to CAISEGGVNTEAFF.

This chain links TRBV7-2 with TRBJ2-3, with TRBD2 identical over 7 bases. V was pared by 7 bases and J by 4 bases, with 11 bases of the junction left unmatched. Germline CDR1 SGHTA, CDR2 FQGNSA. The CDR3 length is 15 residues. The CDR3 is CASTPGGRDSDTQYF. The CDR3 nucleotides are TGTGCCAGCACCCCTGGGGGGAGGGACTCAGATACGCAGTATTTT.

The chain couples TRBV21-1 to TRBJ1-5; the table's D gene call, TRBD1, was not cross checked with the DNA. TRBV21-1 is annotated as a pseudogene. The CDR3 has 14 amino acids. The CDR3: CASSTTGGHQPQHF. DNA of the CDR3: TGTGCCAGCAGCACGACAGGGGGCCATCAGCCCCAGCATTTT.

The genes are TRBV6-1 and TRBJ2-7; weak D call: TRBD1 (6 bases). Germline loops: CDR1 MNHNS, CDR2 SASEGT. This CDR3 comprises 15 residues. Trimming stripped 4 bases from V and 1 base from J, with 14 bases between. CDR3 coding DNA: TGTGCCAGCAGTGGGGAAGGGACAACATCCTACGAGCAGTACTTC. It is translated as CASSGEGTTSYEQYF.

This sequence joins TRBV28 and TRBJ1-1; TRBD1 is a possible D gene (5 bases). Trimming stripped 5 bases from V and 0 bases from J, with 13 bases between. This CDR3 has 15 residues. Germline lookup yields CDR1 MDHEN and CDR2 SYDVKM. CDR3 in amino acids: CASSTRVLMNTEAFF. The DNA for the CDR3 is TGTGCCAGCAGTACCAGGGTTCTTATGAACACTGAAGCTTTCTTT. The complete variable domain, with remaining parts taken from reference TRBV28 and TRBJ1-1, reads DVKVTQSSRYLVKRTGEKVFLECVQDMDHENMFWYRQDPGLGLRLIYFSYDVKMKEKGDIPEGYSVSREKKERFSLILESASTNQTSMYLCASSTRVLMNTEAFFGQGTRLTVV.